This TCR beta chain derives from a study of ipilimumab plus nivolumab after autologous stem cell transplantation (dated by TCRdb to the early 2020s). Study-level background: The median number of doses that trial patients received was about five for ipilimumab and under ten for nivolumab. Patients in the trial were undergoing autologous transplant and had high-risk diffuse large B cell lymphoma, mature T cell lymphoma, or multiple myeloma. The intent-to-treat population of the trial was made up of 35 to 40 patients. Both primary refractory and relapsed disease were represented in the DLBCL cohort, where 18-month progression-free survival was roughly 89% and 26%, respectively.

General conclusions and limits of the study: The authors stated that profiles of the T cell receptor repertoire, regulatory T cell phenotype and gut microbiota provided a biologic rationale for studying this approach further. The authors concluded that combined checkpoint inhibition appeared tolerable when used as consolidation after transplant.

For this clone: Which antigen it targets is not known. No clone much larger than this one lies a single base away; base qualities are absent.

CDR1 and CDR2, per the germline V gene (reference sequence), are MNHEY and SMNVEV. V is cut back by 5 bases and J by 1 base, with 10 bases in the junction unmatched. Including the terminal cysteine and phenylalanine, the CDR3 comprises 17 residues. Just the 51-base CDR3 DNA is kept, in frame starting at base 1. Ipilimumab was given at 1 mg/kg intravenously on day 1 of selected weeks, and checkpoint therapy started 14 to 28 days after autologous transplant. Nivolumab was administered at 3 mg/kg intravenously on day 1 of weeks 1, 4, 7, 10, and every two weeks through week 26. This was a Phase Ib clinical trial that tested ipilimumab plus nivolumab, given as combined checkpoint inhibition, for consolidation following autologous stem cell transplantation. The protocol used for the library was the immunoSEQ multiplex PCR assay. The table was pulled from immuneACCESS by TCRdb, which kept in-frame rearrangements only. Such tables lose some clones; where checked, under half of the loss comes from unresolved V genes, and the rest has no known cause. For this sample there are tens of thousands of clones; 83% appear just once. The ten top clones hold roughly 2% of the sample.

This clonotype was sampled from a male donor with diffuse large B-cell lymphoma. The rearrangement joined TRBV27 to TRBJ1-1, with 10 middle bases fitting TRBD1. The sequences come from PBMCs, collected in a trial of ipilimumab plus nivolumab as post-transplant consolidation. CDR3 region: CASSPLQRTGGNTEAFF. In nucleotide form, the sequence is TGTGCCAGCAGTCCCCTGCAAAGGACAGGGGGGAACACTGAAGCTTTCTTT.